This record covers a single T cell receptor (beta chain). Its specificity is unknown. Repertoires were generated with immunoSEQ multiplex PCR, while TCRdb's copy carries only in-frame clones and drops some. The sample holds more than 150,000 clones, 85% to 90% seen once. The data were taken from a study of T cell responses to AZD1222 COVID-19 vaccine. Overall study context: Samples with a second dose at about 4 or about 12 weeks were pooled together. Overall study findings and caveats: Spike-spanning, vaccine-associated CD4 TCRs were dominant at 160-218 and 743-854. It should be noted that donors were predominantly white British and more often female, and clonal diversity was possibly underestimated.

The input for sequencing was peripheral blood, taken on day 0 of AZD1222 vaccination. This TCR was recovered from an adult in good health.

For the CDR3, the DNA is TGTGCCAGCAGTTATGGCTCGCGGGGCAACACTGAAGCTTTCTTT. Translation: CASSYGSRGNTEAFF. The rearrangement joins TRBV28 to TRBJ1-1; TRBD1 is a possible D gene (5 bases). Germline assignment: CDR1 MDHEN and CDR2 SYDVKM. V gave up 4 bases and J gave up 2 bases, with 14 bases separating them. The CDR3 extends over 15 amino acids. Based on the CDR3 plus reference TRBV28 and TRBJ1-1, the full variable domain is DVKVTQSSRYLVKRTGEKVFLECVQDMDHENMFWYRQDPGLGLRLIYFSYDVKMKEKGDIPEGYSVSREKKERFSLILESASTNQTSMYLCASSYGSRGNTEAFFGQGTRLTVV.